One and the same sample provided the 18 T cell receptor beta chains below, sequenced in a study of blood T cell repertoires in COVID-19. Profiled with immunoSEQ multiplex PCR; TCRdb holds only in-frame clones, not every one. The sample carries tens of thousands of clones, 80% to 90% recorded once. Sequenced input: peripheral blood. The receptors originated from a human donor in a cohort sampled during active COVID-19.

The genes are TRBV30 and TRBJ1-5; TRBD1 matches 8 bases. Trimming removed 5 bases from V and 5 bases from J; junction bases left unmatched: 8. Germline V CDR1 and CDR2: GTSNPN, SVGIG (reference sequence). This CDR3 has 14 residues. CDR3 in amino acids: CAWVGQGGDQPQHF. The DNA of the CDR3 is TGTGCCTGGGTAGGACAGGGAGGGGATCAGCCCCAGCATTTT.

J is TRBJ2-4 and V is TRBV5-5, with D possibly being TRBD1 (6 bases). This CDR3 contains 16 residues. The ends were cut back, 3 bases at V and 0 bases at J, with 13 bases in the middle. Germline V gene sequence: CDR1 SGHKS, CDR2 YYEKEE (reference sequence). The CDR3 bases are TGTGCCAGCAGCTACAGGGCTCCCCTAGCCAAAAACATTCAGTACTTC. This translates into CASSYRAPLAKNIQYF.

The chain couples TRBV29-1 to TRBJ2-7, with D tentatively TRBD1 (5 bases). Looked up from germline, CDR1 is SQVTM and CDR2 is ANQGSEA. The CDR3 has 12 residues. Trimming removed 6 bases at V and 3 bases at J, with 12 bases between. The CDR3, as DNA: TGCAGCGTCGAAACAGGAGTCTACGAGCAGTACTTC. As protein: CSVETGVYEQYF.

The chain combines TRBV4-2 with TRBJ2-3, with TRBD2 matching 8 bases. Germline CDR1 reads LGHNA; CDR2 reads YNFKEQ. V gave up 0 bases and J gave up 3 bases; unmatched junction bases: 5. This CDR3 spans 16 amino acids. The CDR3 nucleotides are TGTGCCAGCAGCCAAGATTCGCCTAGCGGGACAGATACGCAGTATTTT. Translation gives CASSQDSPSGTDTQYF.

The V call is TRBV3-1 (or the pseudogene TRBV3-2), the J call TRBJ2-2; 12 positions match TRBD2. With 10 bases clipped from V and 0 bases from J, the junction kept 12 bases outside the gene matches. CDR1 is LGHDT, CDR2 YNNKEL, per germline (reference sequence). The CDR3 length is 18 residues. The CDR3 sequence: CATKGLTSGGPNTGELFF. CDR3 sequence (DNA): TGTGCCACCAAGGGGTTGACTAGCGGGGGACCGAACACCGGGGAGCTGTTTTTT.

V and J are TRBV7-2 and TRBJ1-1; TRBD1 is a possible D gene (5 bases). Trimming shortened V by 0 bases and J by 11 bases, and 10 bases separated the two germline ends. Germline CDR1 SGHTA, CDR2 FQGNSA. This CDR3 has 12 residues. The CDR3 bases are TGTGCCAGCAGCTTAGCAGGGGCCTCGGCTTTCTTT. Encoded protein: CASSLAGASAFF.

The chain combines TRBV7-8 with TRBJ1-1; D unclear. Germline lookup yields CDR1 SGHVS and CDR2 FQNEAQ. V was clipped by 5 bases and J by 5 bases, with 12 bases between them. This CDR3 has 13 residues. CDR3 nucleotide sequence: TGTGCCAGCAGCGCGGGAGGGAAAACTGAAGCTTTCTTT. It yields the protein CASSAGGKTEAFF.

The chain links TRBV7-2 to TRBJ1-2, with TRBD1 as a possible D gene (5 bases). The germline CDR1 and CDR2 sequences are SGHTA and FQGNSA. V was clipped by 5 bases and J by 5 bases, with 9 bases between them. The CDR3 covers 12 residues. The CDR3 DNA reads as TGTGCCAGCAGCGGCAGACAGTATGGCTACACCTTC. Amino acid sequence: CASSGRQYGYTF.

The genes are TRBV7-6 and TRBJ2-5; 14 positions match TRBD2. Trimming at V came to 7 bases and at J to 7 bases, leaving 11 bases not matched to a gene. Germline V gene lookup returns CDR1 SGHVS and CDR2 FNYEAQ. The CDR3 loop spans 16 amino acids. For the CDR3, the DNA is TGTGCCAGCAACCCGACTAGCGGGGGGGCCGGGTGGACCCAGTACTTC. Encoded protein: CASNPTSGGAGWTQYF.

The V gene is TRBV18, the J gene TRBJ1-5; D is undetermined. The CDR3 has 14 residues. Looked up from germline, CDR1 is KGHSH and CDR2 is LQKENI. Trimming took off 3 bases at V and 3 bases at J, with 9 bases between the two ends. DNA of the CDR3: TGTGCCAGCTCACCTGTACAGCACAATCAGCCCCAGCATTTT. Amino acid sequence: CASSPVQHNQPQHF.

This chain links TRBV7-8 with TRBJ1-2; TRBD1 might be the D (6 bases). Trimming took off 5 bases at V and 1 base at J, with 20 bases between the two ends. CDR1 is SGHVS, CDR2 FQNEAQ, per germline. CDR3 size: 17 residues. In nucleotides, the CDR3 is TGTGCCAGCAGCCTAAGGGGGGGGGCGCTGAATAACTATGGCTACACCTTC. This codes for CASSLRGGALNNYGYTF.

The CDR3 protein is CASSYHYQPQHF. CDR3 nucleotides: TGTGCCAGCAGTTATCATTATCAGCCCCAGCATTTT. The chain uses TRBV6-2 or TRBV6-3 and TRBJ1-5, with D uncertain. The length of the CDR3 is 12 residues. Trimming took off 3 bases at V and 5 bases at J, with 5 bases between the two ends. Germline assignment: CDR1 MNHEY and CDR2 SVGEGT.

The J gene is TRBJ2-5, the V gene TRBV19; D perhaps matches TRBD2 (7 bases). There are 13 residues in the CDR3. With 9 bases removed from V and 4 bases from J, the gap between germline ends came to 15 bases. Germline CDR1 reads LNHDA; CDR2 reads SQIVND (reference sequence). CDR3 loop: CASKEGGGETQYF. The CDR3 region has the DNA TGTGCCAGCAAAGAGGGAGGGGGAGAGACCCAGTACTTC.

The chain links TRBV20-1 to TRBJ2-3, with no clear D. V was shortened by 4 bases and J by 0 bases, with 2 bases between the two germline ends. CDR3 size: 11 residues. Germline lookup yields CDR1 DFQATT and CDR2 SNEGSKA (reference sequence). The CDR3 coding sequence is TGCAGTGCTATAAGCACAGATACGCAGTATTTT. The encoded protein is CSAISTDTQYF.

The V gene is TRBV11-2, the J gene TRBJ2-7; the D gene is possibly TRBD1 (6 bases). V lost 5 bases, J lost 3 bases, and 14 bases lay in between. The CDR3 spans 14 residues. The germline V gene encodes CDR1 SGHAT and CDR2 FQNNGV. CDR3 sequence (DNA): TGTGCCAGCAGCCAACAGGGTAGGGTCTACGAGCAGTACTTC. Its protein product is CASSQQGRVYEQYF.

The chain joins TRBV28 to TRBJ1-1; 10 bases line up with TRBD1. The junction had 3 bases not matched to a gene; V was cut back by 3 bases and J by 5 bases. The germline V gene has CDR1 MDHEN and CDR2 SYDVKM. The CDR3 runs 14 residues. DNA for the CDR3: TGTGCCAGCAGTTTGGGACAGGGGTTTACTGAAGCTTTCTTT. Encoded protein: CASSLGQGFTEAFF.

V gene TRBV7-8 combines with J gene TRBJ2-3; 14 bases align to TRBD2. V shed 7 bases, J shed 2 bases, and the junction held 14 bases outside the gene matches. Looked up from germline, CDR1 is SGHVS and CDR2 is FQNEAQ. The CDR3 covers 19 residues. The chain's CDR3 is CASIIGLAGGSVNTDTQYF. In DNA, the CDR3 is TGTGCCAGCATTATCGGACTAGCGGGAGGTTCGGTAAACACAGATACGCAGTATTTT.

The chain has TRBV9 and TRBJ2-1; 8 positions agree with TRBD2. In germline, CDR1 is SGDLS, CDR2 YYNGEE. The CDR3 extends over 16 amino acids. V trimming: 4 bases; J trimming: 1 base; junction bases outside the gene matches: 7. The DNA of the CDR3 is TGTGCCAGCAGCCCTACCATAGCGGGGTCCTACAATGAGCAGTTCTTC. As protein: CASSPTIAGSYNEQFF.